The 32 T cell receptor beta chains listed next were all sequenced from one sample in a study of regulatory T cells in long-lasting Graves disease. The TCR beta library used iRepertoire HTBI primers with Arm-PCR amplification of CDR3. Via MiXCR, TCRdb re-called the multiplex PCR reads, giving one row per CDR3 protein. The sample carries about 290,000 distinct CDR3 sequences, more than 20% recorded once. Time point noted: persistent/refractory GD, antithyroid drugs over 5 years with positive TRAb. RNA from PBMCs was the source of the TCR library. Sample: peripheral blood mononuclear cells (PBMCs), taken when the disease was refractory, from a patient treated with antithyroid drugs. The source is a female donor with Graves disease.

The chain links TRBV20-1 to TRBJ2-6; 11 bases fit TRBD2. J was trimmed by 0 bases and V by 5 bases; bases with no gene match: 12. The CDR3 is 19 residues long. Germline CDR1 reads DFQATT; CDR2 reads SNEGSKA (reference sequence). This CDR3 is CSARHGTSGTNSGANVLTF. CDR3 DNA sequence: TGCAGTGCTCGGCATGGGACTAGCGGAACTAACTCTGGGGCCAACGTCCTGACTTTC.

This clonotype has more than one count but fewer than ten. The V gene is TRBV19, the J gene TRBJ1-1; D is uncertain. Trimming took 5 bases from V and 4 from J, leaving 17 bases between them. The CDR3 contains 15 residues. Per the germline V gene, CDR1 is LNHDA and CDR2 is SQIVND (reference sequence). As DNA, the CDR3 is TGTGCCAGTAGTTCCCAGACATCGGTGGCCACTGAAGCTTTCTTT. The encoded protein is CASSSQTSVATEAFF.

This clonotype showed up many times. V gene TRBV6-1 combines with J gene TRBJ2-7, with D maybe TRBD2 (6 bases). Germline V gene lookup returns CDR1 MNHNS and CDR2 SASEGT. With 6 bases removed from V and 6 bases from J, the gap between germline ends came to 21 bases. The CDR3 totals 15 residues. The CDR3 DNA reads as TGTGCCAGCAGCAGTGTTCGGGTGGGGGAGGTCGAGCAGTACTTC. Its protein product is CASSSVRVGEVEQYF.

This clonotype was seen ten or more times. The chain uses TRBV12-3 or TRBV12-4 and TRBJ2-7; 10 nucleotides align to TRBD1. With 2 bases clipped from V and 0 bases from J, the junction kept 10 bases outside the gene matches. CDR3 length: 18 amino acids. This CDR3 is CASSLIGGTGDPSYEQYF. CDR3 nucleotides: TGTGCCAGCAGTTTAATCGGGGGGACAGGGGACCCCTCCTACGAGCAGTACTTC.

This clonotype showed up many times. CDR3 amino acids: CASSLDQAQETQYF. As DNA, the CDR3 is TGTGCCAGCAGCTTAGACCAAGCACAGGAGACCCAGTACTTC. V is TRBV7-2 and J is TRBJ2-5; D remains unclear. The CDR3 runs to 14 residues. Germline V gives CDR1 SGHTA, CDR2 FQGNSA. The V end was cut by 1 base, the J end by 5 bases, with 11 bases between.

In its sample, this clonotype was seen a few times. The chain carries TRBV5-1 and TRBJ1-5, with a weak D call TRBD1 (5 bases). The V end lost 3 bases, the J end lost 4 bases, and 14 bases lay between the germline ends. From germline, CDR1 is SGHRS and CDR2 YFSETQ. The CDR3 is made up of 15 amino acids. The CDR3 DNA reads as TGCGCCAGCAGCTCGGAAGCGGGACCGAATCAGCCCCAGCATTTT. Translated: CASSSEAGPNQPQHF. Together with reference TRBV5-1 and TRBJ1-5, the CDR3 gives the full variable domain: KAGVTQTPRYLIKTRGQQVTLSCSPISGHRSVSWYQQTPGQGLQFLFEYFSETQRNKGNFPGRFSGRQFSNSRSEMNVSTLELGDSALYLCASSSEAGPNQPQHFGDGTRLSIL.

This clonotype was seen a few times. The rearrangement uses TRBV3-1 and TRBJ2-7; 12 bases match TRBD2. J gave up 5 bases and V 4 bases, and 3 bases lay outside the gene matches. This CDR3 spans 14 amino acids. Germline CDR1 and CDR2: LGHDT and YNNKEL (reference sequence). The CDR3 sequence is CASSRLAGDDEQYF. The CDR3 DNA is TGTGCCAGCAGCCGACTAGCGGGAGACGACGAGCAGTACTTC.

This clonotype was seen ten or more times. This chain links TRBV20-1 with TRBJ2-7, with TRBD1 as a possible D gene (6 bases). Per the germline V gene, CDR1 is DFQATT and CDR2 is SNEGSKA (reference sequence). The CDR3 extends over 14 amino acids. The V gene lost 6 bases and the J gene lost 2 bases, with 17 bases spanning the gap. The CDR3 coding sequence is TGCAGTGCACAACGTACAGGGAGAACCTACGAGCAGTACTTC. Its protein product is CSAQRTGRTYEQYF.

In regard to this clonotype: A read error is possible here, since a much larger clone lies one base away. The gene calls are TRBV2 and TRBJ2-7, with D possibly being TRBD1 (6 bases). V was clipped by 5 bases and J by 0 bases, with 14 bases between them. The CDR3 length is 15 residues. The V gene's germline CDR1 is SNHLY and CDR2 FYNNEI. Here the CDR3 DNA reads TGTGCCAGCAGTCCACAGGGCCTCAACTCCTACGAGCAGTACTTC. It encodes CASSPQGLNSYEQYF. Together with reference TRBV2 and TRBJ2-7, the CDR3 gives the full variable domain: EPEVTQTPSHQVTQMGQEVILRCVPISNHLYFYWYRQILGQKVEFLVSFYNNEISEKSEIFDDQFSVERPDGSNFTLKIRSTKLEDSAMYFCASSPQGLNSYEQYFGPGTRLTVT.

Ten or more counts support this clonotype. The chain recombines TRBV6-2 or TRBV6-3 with TRBJ2-4, with a weak D call TRBD1 (6 bases). The germline V gene encodes CDR1 MNHEY and CDR2 SVGEGT. The V end was cut by 0 bases, the J end by 8 bases, with 11 bases between. The CDR3 totals 14 residues. Here the CDR3 reads CASSYSTQGYIQYF. The CDR3 bases are TGTGCCAGCAGTTACTCGACCCAGGGGTACATTCAGTACTTC.

Only a few counts were recorded for this clonotype. The chain recombines TRBV2 with TRBJ2-1; D is uncertain. The CDR3 contains 11 residues. Deletions cut 6 bases from V and 8 bases from J, with 8 bases between. Germline V lookup: CDR1 SNHLY, CDR2 FYNNEI. Here the CDR3 reads CASSFYDEQFF. CDR3 DNA sequence: TGTGCCAGCAGCTTTTATGATGAGCAGTTCTTC.

This clonotype was counted ten times or more. The chain recombines TRBV11-2 with TRBJ2-5, with 7 positions matching TRBD1. The CDR3 loop spans 15 amino acids. Germline-derived CDR1 and CDR2 are SGHAT and FQNNGV. J was trimmed by 3 bases and V by 4 bases; bases with no gene match: 8. CDR3: CASSSRQGRKETQYF. For the CDR3, the DNA is TGTGCCAGCAGCTCTCGACAGGGCCGAAAAGAGACCCAGTACTTC.

This clonotype has only a few counts. V gene TRBV12-3 or TRBV12-4 combines with J gene TRBJ1-1, with unresolved D. This CDR3 is 12 amino acids long. Between the trimmed V and J ends, which lost 5 bases and 5 bases, there was a span of 9 bases. CDR3 loop: CASSVGKTEAFF. The DNA of the CDR3 is TGTGCCAGCAGTGTCGGAAAGACTGAAGCTTTCTTT.

This clonotype was observed many times. The V gene is TRBV6-1, the J gene TRBJ2-5, with 11 bases that match TRBD1. Unmatched junction bases numbered 4, after V lost 6 bases and J lost 1 base. The CDR3 sequence is 15 residues long. In germline, CDR1 is MNHNS, CDR2 SASEGT. The CDR3 region has the DNA TGTGCCAGCAGCGGACAGGGGGCTTTCCAAGAGACCCAGTACTTC. The encoded protein is CASSGQGAFQETQYF.

There are a few counts of this clonotype. The chain employs TRBV6-1 and TRBJ2-3; D may be TRBD2 (6 bases). Trimming pared 10 bases from V and 5 bases from J, leaving 19 bases between. Germline V gene lookup returns CDR1 MNHNS and CDR2 SASEGT. This CDR3 is 14 amino acids long. In DNA, the CDR3 is TGTGCCACCAGGCAACGGGGGACCCTAGATACGCAGTATTTT. As protein: CATRQRGTLDTQYF.

This clonotype came up once. The chain joins TRBV28 to TRBJ2-5; TRBD1 is a possible D gene (6 bases). Germline CDR1 reads MDHEN; CDR2 reads SYDVKM. The V gene lost 6 bases and the J gene lost 5 bases, with 19 bases spanning the gap. The CDR3 is 15 amino acids. The CDR3 region has the DNA TGTGCCAGCAGATCCCCGCGAGGGGGAGCCGAGACCCAGTACTTC. Its protein product is CASRSPRGGAETQYF.

The chain links TRBV10-3 to TRBJ1-1; tentatively, D is TRBD1 (6 bases). The V end lost 10 bases, the J end lost 1 base, and 13 bases lay between the germline ends. Looked up from germline, CDR1 is ENHRY and CDR2 is SYGVKD. The CDR3 totals 13 residues. The CDR3 loop is CATNREENTEAFF. CDR3 DNA: TGTGCCACCAACAGGGAGGAGAACACTGAAGCTTTCTTT.

Remarks on this clonotype: One end of the junction fails to match germline, which may point to a read error. V usage is TRBV14 and J usage is TRBJ1-2; D is unresolved. The CDR3 sequence is 14 residues long. Germline loops: CDR1 SGHDN, CDR2 FVKESK. This chain's CDR3 is CASSEDSTNYGYTF. The CDR3 nucleotides read TGTGCCAGCAGCGAAGATTCCACTAACTATGGCTACACCTTC.

In this sample, this clonotype turned up a few times. The J gene is TRBJ2-7, the V gene TRBV9, with 14 bases aligning to TRBD2. Germline values: CDR1 SGDLS, CDR2 YYNGEE. This CDR3 region has 16 residues. The V segment lost 4 bases and the J segment 5 bases; nucleotides outside the gene matches: 8. In DNA, the CDR3 is TGTGCCAGCAGCCCAAGCGAGGGACTAGCGGGGGACGAGCAGTACTTC. It yields the protein CASSPSEGLAGDEQYF.

This clonotype was seen repeatedly, ten times or more. The rearrangement links TRBV20-1 to TRBJ2-7; D may match TRBD1 or TRBD2 (5 bases each). V dropped 3 bases and J dropped 0 bases, with 15 bases sitting between them. The CDR3 sequence is 15 residues long. The germline gives CDR1 DFQATT, CDR2 SNEGSKA (reference sequence). The CDR3 nucleotides read TGCAGTGCTAGTGACCGGGACGGCCTCTCCTACGAGCAGTACTTC. Its translation is CSASDRDGLSYEQYF.

This clonotype came up a few times. The chain couples TRBV6-1 to TRBJ2-2; the match to TRBD1 covers 7 bases. J gave up 2 bases and V 11 bases, and 5 bases lay outside the gene matches. Germline CDR1 MNHNS, CDR2 SASEGT. This CDR3 contains 13 residues. The CDR3 protein is CACRDSNTGELFF. As DNA, the CDR3 is TGTGCCTGCCGGGACAGCAACACCGGGGAGCTGTTTTTT.

This clonotype was found a few times. CDR3 coding DNA: TGCAGCGTTGATAAGGGGGGGGGTGCCTACGAGCAGTACTTC. This encodes CSVDKGGGAYEQYF. The chain combines TRBV29-1 with TRBJ2-7, with a tentative D call TRBD2 (7 bases). The CDR3 contains 14 residues. The V gene's germline CDR1 is SQVTM and CDR2 ANQGSEA. Trimming took 3 bases from V and 2 from J, leaving 14 bases between them.

The J gene is TRBJ2-1, the V gene TRBV9, with 8 bases identical to TRBD2. Germline-derived CDR1 and CDR2 are SGDLS and YYNGEE. J gave up 2 bases and V 3 bases, and 16 bases lay outside the gene matches. There are 19 residues in the CDR3. This CDR3 reads CASSEGGGLSGSTYNEQFF. Written as DNA, the CDR3 is TGTGCCAGCAGCGAGGGAGGTGGGTTAAGCGGGAGTACCTACAATGAGCAGTTCTTC.

This clonotype showed up just a few times. The V and J genes are TRBV3-1 and TRBJ2-5; D uncertain. Germline assignment: CDR1 LGHDT and CDR2 YNNKEL (reference sequence). Trimming took off 4 bases at V and 1 base at J, with 10 bases between the two ends. The CDR3 runs to 14 residues. The CDR3 DNA reads as TGTGCCAGCAGCCTAACTGCGGTCCAAGAGACCCAGTACTTC. It is translated as CASSLTAVQETQYF.

The V and J genes are TRBV28 and TRBJ1-1; possible D gene TRBD1, 6 bases. The germline V and J ends were trimmed by 7 bases and 8 bases, with 14 bases remaining between them. The CDR3 runs 12 residues. CDR1 MDHEN and CDR2 SYDVKM come from the germline V gene. CDR3 in amino acids: CASNRAGREAFF. In nucleotides, the CDR3 is TGTGCCAGCAACAGGGCCGGGCGAGAAGCTTTCTTT.

The sample holds a few counts of this clonotype. This rearrangement joins TRBV11-2 to TRBJ1-4; tentative D call: TRBD1 (6 bases). The CDR3 sequence is 15 residues long. From germline, CDR1 is SGHAT and CDR2 FQNNGV. The V end lost 5 bases, the J end lost 4 bases, and 14 bases lay between the germline ends. Written as DNA, the CDR3 is TGTGCCAGCAGCCCCGGACAGTTAAATAATGAAAAACTGTTTTTT. Translating it yields CASSPGQLNNEKLFF. The variable domain in full, completed from reference TRBV11-2 and TRBJ1-4, reads EAGVAQSPRYKIIEKRQSVAFWCNPISGHATLYWYQQILGQGPKLLIQFQNNGVVDDSQLPKDRFSAERLKGVDSTLKIQPAKLEDSAVYLCASSPGQLNNEKLFFGSGTQLSVL.

In its sample, this clonotype was seen many times. The V call is TRBV28, the J call TRBJ1-1; weak D call: TRBD1 (6 bases). The V end was cut by 6 bases, the J end by 10 bases, with 18 bases between. CDR3 length: 13 amino acids. CDR1 is MDHEN and CDR2 is SYDVKM in the germline V gene. As DNA, the CDR3 is TGTGCCAGCAGCTCTGGGACACCCCCACGAGCTTTCTTT. This sequence encodes CASSSGTPPRAFF.

This clonotype was counted at least ten times. This chain uses TRBV27 with TRBJ2-7, with a weak D call TRBD2 (5 bases). The ends were cut back, 3 bases at V and 2 bases at J, with 11 bases in the middle. There are 14 residues in the CDR3. Germline V CDR1 and CDR2: MNHEY, SMNVEV (reference sequence). CDR3 in amino acids: CASSLGSETYEQYF. Here the CDR3 DNA reads TGTGCCAGCAGTTTGGGTAGCGAGACCTACGAGCAGTACTTC.

The chain uses TRBV7-8 and TRBJ2-3; D is unresolved. Germline assignment: CDR1 SGHVS and CDR2 FQNEAQ. V lost 3 bases and J lost 10, with 11 bases in between. The CDR3 consists of 12 residues. The CDR3 here is CASSFTIGAQYF. The CDR3 DNA follows: TGTGCCAGCAGCTTCACAATCGGTGCGCAGTATTTT.

This chain links TRBV4-3 with TRBJ1-1; D not certain. Trimming cost V 4 bases and J 0 bases, with 12 bases left between them. The CDR3 totals 15 residues. Germline V gives CDR1 LGHNA, CDR2 YSLEER. In nucleotides, the CDR3 is TGCGCCAGCAGCCCCCGAGAGGAGGTGAACACTGAAGCTTTCTTT. This gives the protein CASSPREEVNTEAFF.

CDR3 in DNA: TGTGCCAGCAGGAGGACAGGGGAGAGTCAGCCCCAGCATTTT. It yields the protein CASRRTGESQPQHF. This chain links TRBV6-1 with TRBJ1-5, with 9 bases that match TRBD1. The V and J ends lost 6 bases and 6 bases, in that order; junction bases with no gene match: 6. Germline-derived CDR1 and CDR2 are MNHNS and SASEGT. CDR3 length: 14 residues.

CDR3 bases: TGTGCCAGCAGCTTCCTCGGGACTAGCGGGTTCGATGAGCAGTTCTTC. Its translation: CASSFLGTSGFDEQFF. This chain joins TRBV11-2 and TRBJ2-1; 12 nucleotides align to TRBD2. This CDR3 spans 16 amino acids. Germline V gives CDR1 SGHAT, CDR2 FQNNGV. V lost 3 bases, J lost 8 bases, and 8 bases stayed unmatched.